These T cell receptor beta chains were read from a single sample in a study of blood T cells in healthy people across ages. Each CDR3 protein is one row after TCRdb ran MiXCR on the 5' RACE reads. The table includes approximately 880,000 distinct CDR3 sequences, roughly 52% detected once. Input material: blood. These receptors were taken from a young man in good health. CDR3s include the opening cysteine and the closing phenylalanine or tryptophan. Each record gives: J gene, V gene, clone size, D gene, CDR3 protein, CDR3 DNA. D genes are given only for firm matches. Part of the rows lack a size; the others show once, few, many or a class for expanded clones.

TRBJ2-3,TRBV29-1,many,.,CSVAPRVTDTQYF,TGCAGCGTTGCCCCCAGGGTAACAGATACGCAGTATTTT
TRBJ2-1,TRBV7-6,.,TRBD2,CASSSFLAGNEQFF,TGTGCCAGCAGCTCCTTTCTAGCGGGGAATGAGCAGTTCTTC
TRBJ2-5,TRBV2,.,.,CASSEEGMAQETQYF,TGTGCCAGCAGTGAGGAGGGGATGGCCCAAGAGACCCAGTACTTC
TRBJ2-1,TRBV5-1,.,.,CASSLDGAAGKEFF,TGCGCCAGCAGCTTGGACGGTGCAGCCGGGAAGGAGTTCTTC
TRBJ2-7,TRBV20-1,few,.,CSARDGSGRTYEQYF,TGCAGTGCTAGAGATGGTTCGGGGCGGACCTACGAGCAGTACTTC
TRBJ2-6,TRBV20-1,.,.,CSAKRAGAGANVLTF,TGCAGTGCTAAACGGGCGGGCGCTGGGGCCAACGTCCTGACTTTC
TRBJ1-6,TRBV20-1,.,TRBD1,CSVGTGWSGSPLHF,TGCAGTGTTGGGACAGGGTGGAGTGGTTCACCCCTCCACTTT
TRBJ1-2,TRBV6-6,.,.,CASTIGYGYTF,TGTGCCAGCACCATAGGCTATGGCTACACCTTC
TRBJ2-7,TRBV6-6,.,.,CASSYGVEGGYEQYF,TGTGCCAGCAGTTATGGTGTCGAAGGGGGTTACGAGCAGTACTTC
TRBJ2-1,TRBV20-1,.,TRBD2,CSARGGRAGGIYNEQFF,TGCAGTGCTAGAGGGGGAAGAGCGGGGGGGATCTACAATGAGCAGTTCTTC
TRBJ1-6,TRBV13,.,TRBD1,CTSSFADRNSPLHF,TGTACCAGCAGCTTCGCGGACAGGAATTCGCCCCTCCACTTT
TRBJ2-7,TRBV12-3/TRBV12-4,.,.,CASPRRVGEQYF,TGTGCCAGCCCCCGGCGAGTAGGCGAGCAGTACTTC
TRBJ2-2,TRBV11-3,.,.,CASSPIAKLTGELFF,TGTGCCAGCAGCCCGATTGCGAAGCTCACCGGGGAGCTGTTTTTT
TRBJ2-3,TRBV7-2,.,TRBD2,CASSSRGLAGGVSTDTQYF,TGTGCCAGCAGCTCCCGGGGACTAGCGGGGGGGGTATCAACAGATACGCAGTATTTT
TRBJ1-2,TRBV5-1,.,.,CASSLWGLGYTF,TGCGCCAGCAGCTTGTGGGGCTTGGGCTACACCTTC
TRBJ2-3,TRBV4-2,.,TRBD2,CASSQAAGGRTDTQYF,TGTGCCAGCAGCCAAGCGGCGGGGGGGCGGACAGATACGCAGTATTTT
TRBJ1-1,TRBV4-1,.,TRBD1,CASSQAQGATMITRDTEAFF,TGCGCCAGCAGCCAAGCACAGGGGGCCACAATGATCACCAGGGACACTGAAGCTTTCTTT
TRBJ1-1,TRBV2,.,.,CASSEMPGGVSEAFF,TGTGCCAGCAGTGAAATGCCAGGAGGCGTGTCTGAAGCTTTCTTT
TRBJ2-3,TRBV9,.,.,CASSVAGESTDTQYF,TGTGCCAGCAGCGTAGCGGGGGAAAGCACAGATACGCAGTATTTT
TRBJ2-1,TRBV9,.,TRBD1,CASSERGDRGRGANEQFF,TGTGCCAGCAGCGAGAGGGGGGACAGGGGCCGAGGGGCGAATGAGCAGTTCTTC
TRBJ2-3,TRBV3-1,many,.,CASSQENRELSTDTQYF,TGTGCCAGCAGCCAAGAGAACAGGGAATTGTCCACAGATACGCAGTATTTT
TRBJ2-1,TRBV24-1,.,.,CATSGTEPYNEQFF,TGTGCCACCAGTGGAACAGAACCTTACAATGAGCAGTTCTTC
TRBJ1-6,TRBV20-1,few,.,CSARGRGIQGNSPLHF,TGCAGTGCTAGAGGGCGGGGTATTCAGGGTAATTCACCCCTCCACTTT
TRBJ2-3,TRBV3-1,.,.,CASSQGQGGVTQYF,TGTGCCAGCAGCCAAGGGCAGGGGGGAGTTACGCAGTATTTT
TRBJ1-1,TRBV6-6,.,TRBD1,CASSFAGQGDTEAFF,TGTGCCAGCAGTTTTGCCGGACAGGGTGACACTGAAGCTTTCTTT